Listed below are T cell receptor beta chains from one sample, sequenced in a study of blood T cell repertoires in COVID-19. Using immunoSEQ multiplex PCR, the repertoire was profiled, and TCRdb retains in-frame clones only, with some absent. The data contain over 100,000 clones, approximately 86% of them seen just once; the ten biggest clones take up around 2.9%. Sequenced input: peripheral blood. The receptor set was obtained from a man over 45 with active or convalescent COVID-19. The CDR3 runs from the conserved cysteine through the conserved F or W. A row's size may be missing; if present it is once, few, many or a size class.

abundance | v_gene | CDR3aa
once | TRBV6-8 | CASSYLQGQNSGELFF
- | TRBV6-1 | CASSEIFLATGNQPQHF
- | TRBV7-2 | CASSPQPAGLQETQYF
- | TRBV5-1 | CASSLGRGKETQYF
- | TRBV6-5 | CASRHGEAQETQYF
- | TRBV7-8 | CASSLRGSVTTNEKLFF
- | TRBV15 | CATSPPGQARWGELFF
once | TRBV28 | CASSFGTSYEQYF
- | TRBV6-2/TRBV6-3 | CASSHGSTGNEQFF
- | TRBV5-6 | CASSSTGKETQYF
few | TRBV19 | CASSPPQGKRRQPQHF
- | TRBV27 | CASSSSYNQETQYF
medium-sized | TRBV28 | CASIINSPLHF
once | TRBV7-9 | CASSFRDRAEAFF
- | TRBV19 | CASSPGTGRTYNSPLHF
few | TRBV28 | CASSLTGVDTQYF
- | TRBV10-3 | CAISDIPGNYGYTF
few | TRBV5-4 | CASSRGTAGGTNEKLFF
- | TRBV5-1 | CASSIAGDSGQETQYF
- | TRBV4-1 | CASSQEVGRLNEKLFF
- | TRBV6-2/TRBV6-3 | CASSYGLGGFTDTQYF
- | TRBV10-3 | CAIMGQGAESYTF
- | TRBV14 | CASSQIDRASTEAFF
- | TRBV14 | CASSQQGTVSPYGYTF
- | TRBV10-1 | CASSEGQNEKLFF
- | TRBV28 | CASLEGGRTGELFF
- | TRBV13 | CASSPQSKSYEQYF
- | TRBV27 | CASSLSGDRGLGEAFF
- | TRBV9 | CASSVQSSGNTIYF
- | TRBV5-1 | CASSGSGDPQETQYF
once | TRBV27 | CASSRLGSNQPQHF
- | TRBV24-1 | CATSKTGANTEAFF
- | TRBV28 | CASSLVGRGMNTEAFF
- | TRBV2 | CASTRGYNEQFF
- | TRBV21-1 | CASSPGTGMNTEAFF
- | TRBV7-6 | CASSLDFLSEQFF
- | TRBV5-5 | CASSLASTGELFF
- | TRBV24-1 | CATSDTGQGPRDNEQFF
- | TRBV12-3/TRBV12-4 | CASSLLGGYGYTF
once | TRBV5-1 | CASSLVPGTDLSGANVLTF
- | TRBV6-1 | CASSEGTGVWTTEAFF
once | TRBV15 | CATSSEVAGEQETQYF
- | TRBV27 | CAPLLPRVGVTNEKLFF
- | TRBV19 | CASTGRWDQPQHF
- | TRBV5-1 | CASSLDGGDYNEQFF
- | TRBV6-1 | CASSAHRDRGGGEQYF
- | TRBV14 | CASSPREGALTDTQYF
- | TRBV19 | CASSTRRIGYTF
- | TRBV14 | CASSRGTVQETQYF
- | TRBV4-2 | CASSQDSLGGTGEQFF
- | TRBV25-1 | CASRMEGHNTEAFF
- | TRBV19 | CASSMAQGNEQFF
- | TRBV28 | CASRLQGPGGYTF
once | TRBV30 | CAWSVRRTGELFF
few | TRBV6-5 | CASNLDRGRLEAFF
- | TRBV30 | CAWSMGGQADTQYF
- | TRBV10-1 | CASSTGTGLEKLFF
- | TRBV7-6 | CASSPVGGGDYNEQFF